This entry concerns a single TCR beta chain. This entry belongs to a study of T-cell memory formation after mild COVID-19. Study in general: Clustering of TCRs was largely donor specific.

Each CDR3 protein gets one entry after TCRdb re-called the 5' RACE reads with MiXCR. The sample shows hundreds of thousands of distinct CDR3 sequences, more than 20% of them seen only once. Sequencing input: PBMCs or a T cell subset sorted from them (not recorded which). The clonotype comes from an adult woman who had mild COVID-19 (a few samples of this study predate the infection). Cell type and time point are not known.

Written as DNA, the CDR3 is TGTGCCAGCAGTTTCCCTAGGACAGCTAAGAGAATGAACACTGAAGCTTTCTTT. The encoded protein is CASSFPRTAKRMNTEAFF. This chain uses TRBV12-3 or TRBV12-4 with TRBJ1-1; a possible D gene is TRBD1 (6 bases). The CDR3 covers 18 residues. Trimming removed 3 bases from V and 0 bases from J, with 20 bases in between.